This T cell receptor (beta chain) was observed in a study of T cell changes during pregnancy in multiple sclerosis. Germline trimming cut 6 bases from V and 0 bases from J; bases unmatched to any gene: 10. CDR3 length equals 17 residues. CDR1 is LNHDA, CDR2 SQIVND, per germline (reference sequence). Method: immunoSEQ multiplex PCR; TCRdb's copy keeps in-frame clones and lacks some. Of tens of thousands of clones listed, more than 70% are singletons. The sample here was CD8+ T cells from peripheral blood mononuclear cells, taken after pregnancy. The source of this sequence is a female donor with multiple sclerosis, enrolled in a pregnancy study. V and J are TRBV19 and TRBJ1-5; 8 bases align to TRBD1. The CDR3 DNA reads TGTGCCAGTAGAACGGACAGGGAGGGGTATAGCAATCAGCCCCAGCATTTT. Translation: CASRTDREGYSNQPQHF.